Following are 31 T cell receptor beta chains from one sample sequenced in a study of shared clonotypes between healthy human individuals. The repertoire was sequenced with immunoSEQ multiplex PCR; TCRdb's copy has only in-frame clones and lacks some. The sample yields over 300,000 clones, around 86% seen once. Sequencing input: memory CD8+ T cells sorted from blood. Subset denoted: CD45RO+ cells pooled with CCR7-negative TemRA cells. These receptors all come from a man aged 18-30 years in good health.

The chain joins TRBV5-1 to TRBJ1-4; D not certain. CDR3 length: 15 residues. The germline V gene encodes CDR1 SGHRS and CDR2 YFSETQ. V lost 4 bases and J lost 0, with 10 bases in between. Written as DNA, the CDR3 is TGCGCCAGCAGCCCCTCACCCGCAACTAATGAAAAACTGTTTTTT. Translating it yields CASSPSPATNEKLFF.

V and J are TRBV4-1 and TRBJ1-1, with D perhaps TRBD1 (5 bases). The V end was cut by 3 bases, the J end by 6 bases, with 14 bases between. The germline V gene encodes CDR1 MGHRA and CDR2 YSYEKL. This CDR3 is built from 14 residues. The DNA for the CDR3 is TGCGCCAGCAGCCAGGCCGGGACCGGCGCTGAAGCTTTCTTT. Translation: CASSQAGTGAEAFF.

The J gene is TRBJ2-2, the V gene TRBV4-1; 8 positions match TRBD2. CDR3 length equals 18 residues. The V gene end was trimmed by 0 bases and the J gene end by 3 bases; junction bases not matched to a gene: 9. Per the germline V gene, CDR1 is MGHRA and CDR2 is YSYEKL. The CDR3 bases are TGCGCCAGCAGCCAAGATGAGTTCGGGGGGGCGCACACCGGGGAGCTGTTTTTT. The encoded protein is CASSQDEFGGAHTGELFF.

This clone has only one observation. The gene calls are TRBV7-8 and TRBJ2-7; D is perhaps TRBD1 (6 bases). The CDR3 has 16 residues. Trimming pared 1 base from V and 4 bases from J, leaving 17 bases between. CDR1 is SGHVS, CDR2 FQNEAQ, per germline. This CDR3 reads CASSLDLAGTLYEQYF. The CDR3, as DNA: TGTGCCAGCAGCTTAGATTTGGCAGGGACATTGTACGAGCAGTACTTC.

This clone is a singleton in its sample. This CDR3 is CASSELVGSPLHF. The CDR3 DNA follows: TGTGCCAGCAGTGAATTGGTAGGTTCACCCCTCCACTTT. The chain has TRBV6-1 and TRBJ1-6; D remains ambiguous. The CDR3 covers 13 residues. The germline V and J ends were trimmed by 2 bases and 9 bases, with 8 bases remaining between them. Germline loops: CDR1 MNHNS, CDR2 SASEGT.

This chain links TRBV18 with TRBJ2-5; D gene uncertain. V was trimmed by 0 bases and J by 4 bases, leaving 6 bases between them. CDR1 and CDR2 (germline): KGHSH, LQKENI. The CDR3 sequence is 13 residues long. CDR3 DNA sequence: TGTGCCAGCTCACCACCGTACCTAGAGACCCAGTACTTC. Translated: CASSPPYLETQYF.

This chain joins TRBV10-1 and TRBJ1-1; 12 nucleotides agree with TRBD1. V lost 0 bases to trimming and J lost 6 bases; unmatched junction nucleotides: 2. CDR3 size: 15 residues. Germline loops: CDR1 WNHNN, CDR2 SYGVQD (reference sequence). CDR3 bases: TGCGCCAGCAGTGAGTCTGGGACAGGGGGCCCTGAAGCTTTCTTT. It is translated as CASSESGTGGPEAFF.

The CDR3 bases are TGTGCCAGCAACAGGGGTAATCAGCCCCAGCATTTT. Translation: CASNRGNQPQHF. The chain recombines TRBV6-6 with TRBJ1-5, with 7 bases aligning to TRBD1. Germline V CDR1 and CDR2: MNHNY, SVGAGI (reference sequence). V shed 7 bases, J shed 4 bases, and the junction held 1 base outside the gene matches. CDR3 length equals 12 residues.

This sequence joins TRBV5-4 and TRBJ1-1, with TRBD1 as a possible D gene (6 bases). V was trimmed by 5 bases and J by 0 bases, leaving 17 bases between them. Per the germline V gene, CDR1 is SGHNT and CDR2 is YYREEE (reference sequence). This CDR3 has 16 residues. The CDR3 here is CASSGEGVYMNTEAFF. CDR3 bases: TGTGCCAGCAGTGGGGAGGGGGTATACATGAACACTGAAGCTTTCTTT.

Points on this clone: A single base is all that separates this from a far larger clone, so a read error is likely. CDR3 coding DNA: TGCAGCGTAGGGGCAGGCTTAACCAATGAGCAGTTCTTC. Amino acid sequence: CSVGAGLTNEQFF. The rearrangement uses TRBV29-1 and TRBJ2-1; possibly TRBD1 for D (5 bases). CDR1 and CDR2 (germline): SQVTM, ANQGSEA. Trimming stripped 6 bases from V and 6 bases from J, with 15 bases between. This CDR3 is 13 amino acids long.

V and J are TRBV2 and TRBJ2-2; no clear D gene. Trimming took off 3 bases at V and 7 bases at J, with 12 bases between the two ends. The germline V gene has CDR1 SNHLY and CDR2 FYNNEI. This CDR3 has 14 residues. The CDR3 here is CASSEFMLGGELFF. The CDR3 bases are TGTGCCAGCAGTGAGTTTATGCTGGGCGGGGAGCTGTTTTTT.

The chain links TRBV27 to TRBJ2-1, with D perhaps matching TRBD1 or TRBD2 (5 bases each). CDR3 size: 12 residues. Trimming shortened V by 10 bases and J by 6 bases, and 13 bases separated the two germline ends. Germline assignment: CDR1 MNHEY and CDR2 SMNVEV (reference sequence). CDR3 bases: TGTGCCACCCTATTTGGGGGCAATGAGCAGTTCTTC. Translation: CATLFGGNEQFF.

The genes are TRBV27 and TRBJ1-2; 11 positions match TRBD1. This CDR3 has 14 residues. V shed 5 bases and J 8 bases; nucleotides not matched to a gene: 7. Per the germline V gene, CDR1 is MNHEY and CDR2 is SMNVEV (reference sequence). The CDR3, as DNA: TGTGCCAGCAGTCTAGGGACAGGGGGTCCCGGCTACACCTTC. It translates to CASSLGTGGPGYTF.

The chain has TRBV5-1 and TRBJ2-7, with D perhaps matching TRBD1 or TRBD2 (5 bases each). Trimming took off 0 bases at V and 4 bases at J, with 14 bases between the two ends. Germline V gene lookup returns CDR1 SGHRS and CDR2 YFSETQ. The CDR3 consists of 15 residues. The DNA for the CDR3 is TGCGCCAGCAGCTTGGGAGGGGCCGGGCAATACGAGCAGTACTTC. Its protein product is CASSLGGAGQYEQYF.

The chain has TRBV4-3 and TRBJ2-1; D might be TRBD1 (5 bases). Deletions cut 1 base from V and 4 bases from J, with 11 bases between. Germline CDR1 LGHNA, CDR2 YSLEER. CDR3 size: 15 residues. CDR3 in amino acids: CASSQGTLTYNEQFF. The CDR3 region has the DNA TGCGCCAGCAGCCAAGGGACACTAACGTACAATGAGCAGTTCTTC.

The chain carries TRBV10-3 and TRBJ2-5; no firm D call. The CDR3 consists of 15 residues. Deletions cut 2 bases from V and 3 bases from J, with 13 bases between. CDR1 is ENHRY and CDR2 is SYGVKD in the germline V gene. The CDR3 loop reads CAISEQLRSKETQYF. The CDR3 nucleotides read TGTGCCATCAGTGAGCAATTGAGGTCCAAAGAGACCCAGTACTTC.

This chain uses TRBV6-5 with TRBJ2-7; D not resolved. The germline V and J ends were trimmed by 7 bases and 2 bases, with 15 bases remaining between them. CDR3 size: 14 residues. Germline V gene lookup returns CDR1 MNHEY and CDR2 SVGAGI. CDR3 amino acids: CASIIAEDPYEQYF. In DNA, the CDR3 is TGTGCCAGCATAATCGCAGAGGACCCCTACGAGCAGTACTTC.

The chain carries TRBV6-4 and TRBJ2-1; D is perhaps TRBD1 or TRBD2 (5 bases each). CDR1 is MRHNA, CDR2 SNTAGT, per germline. The CDR3 totals 12 residues. Trimming cost V 2 bases and J 7 bases, with 6 bases left between them. CDR3 sequence: CASSDGGNEQFF. The CDR3 DNA reads TGTGCCAGCAGTGACGGGGGAAATGAGCAGTTCTTC.

This clone appeared a single time. This chain links TRBV7-8 with TRBJ1-1; D is unresolved. CDR1 and CDR2 from the germline V gene are SGHVS and FQNEAQ. This CDR3 region has 15 residues. V was shortened by 3 bases and J by 4 bases, with 15 bases between the two germline ends. Here the CDR3 DNA reads TGTGCCAGCAGCTTTTCGGACGGTAGCGTCACTGAAGCTTTCTTT. This sequence encodes CASSFSDGSVTEAFF.

V and J are TRBV29-1 and TRBJ2-1; no reliable D call. From germline, CDR1 is SQVTM and CDR2 ANQGSEA. Trimming pared 6 bases from V and 8 bases from J, leaving 8 bases between. The CDR3 extends over 10 amino acids. The CDR3 reads CSVLSYEQFF. The CDR3 DNA reads TGCAGCGTCCTAAGTTATGAGCAGTTCTTC.

The chain is built from TRBV15 and TRBJ2-7; possible D gene TRBD1, 6 bases. Per germline, CDR1 LNHNV and CDR2 YYDKDF (reference sequence). The CDR3 spans 15 residues. V gave up 1 base and J gave up 1 base, with 11 bases separating them. The CDR3 DNA follows: TGTGCCACCAGCAGAGTCCACAGGGATTCCTACGAGCAGTACTTC. It translates to CATSRVHRDSYEQYF.

This clone turned up a few times. V usage is TRBV30 and J usage is TRBJ1-2; maybe TRBD1 (6 bases). V gave up 4 bases and J gave up 1 base, with 10 bases separating them. CDR3 length: 13 amino acids. The germline V gene has CDR1 GTSNPN and CDR2 SVGIG (reference sequence). CDR3 residues: CAWMRTDNYGYTF. Written as DNA, the CDR3 is TGTGCCTGGATGAGGACAGATAACTATGGCTACACCTTC.

The chain has TRBV29-1 and TRBJ2-7, with a possible D match to TRBD1 (5 bases). Germline-derived CDR1 and CDR2 are SQVTM and ANQGSEA. The CDR3 covers 13 residues. V gave up 4 bases and J gave up 4 bases, with 14 bases separating them. The CDR3 DNA is TGCAGCGTTGCGACAGCTCCAAGATACGAGCAGTACTTC. It specifies CSVATAPRYEQYF.

In DNA, the CDR3 is TGCGCCAGCAGCGACGGAGGAGGTAATGAAAAACTGTTTTTT. It codes for CASSDGGGNEKLFF. The chain links TRBV10-2 to TRBJ1-4; the D is unclear. This CDR3 has 14 residues. Trimming stripped 6 bases from V and 4 bases from J, with 12 bases between. The germline V gene encodes CDR1 WSHSY and CDR2 SAAADI.

This clone appeared many times. This chain joins TRBV9 and TRBJ2-7, with 7 bases identical to TRBD1. CDR1 is SGDLS, CDR2 YYNGEE, per germline. The V segment lost 0 bases and the J segment 3 bases; nucleotides outside the gene matches: 3. The CDR3 consists of 14 residues. The CDR3 DNA is TGTGCCAGCAGCGTAGCTCCAGGGGGCTACGAGCAGTACTTC. Amino acids: CASSVAPGGYEQYF.

The J gene is TRBJ2-7, the V gene TRBV2, with unresolved D. The CDR3 is 17 amino acids. The germline V and J ends were trimmed by 5 bases and 2 bases, with 22 bases remaining between them. CDR1 and CDR2 (germline): SNHLY, FYNNEI. This CDR3 is CASSSSVPLSRPYEQYF. CDR3 bases: TGTGCCAGCAGTTCAAGCGTACCTCTCTCGCGTCCCTACGAGCAGTACTTC.

This chain joins TRBV7-9 and TRBJ2-3; D tentatively fits TRBD1 or TRBD2 (5 bases each). Germline CDR1 reads SEHNR; CDR2 reads FQNEAQ (reference sequence). CDR3 length: 15 amino acids. With 2 bases removed from V and 5 bases from J, the gap between germline ends came to 14 bases. This CDR3 reads CASSLYGRAGDTQYF. The CDR3 DNA reads TGTGCCAGCAGCTTATATGGCAGGGCGGGAGATACGCAGTATTTT.

This clone has a handful of counts. CDR3 nucleotide sequence: TGCGCCAGCAGCCCAGGCATCAATGAGCAGTTCTTC. Amino acids: CASSPGINEQFF. The chain uses TRBV4-1 and TRBJ2-1; the D is unclear. V shed 4 bases and J shed 6 bases, with 7 bases lying between them. Germline V gives CDR1 MGHRA, CDR2 YSYEKL. The CDR3 is 12 residues long.

This clone was observed a single time. The rearrangement links TRBV9 to TRBJ1-1, with D maybe TRBD1 (5 bases). CDR3 size: 15 residues. V shed 0 bases and J shed 4 bases, with 13 bases lying between them. Germline CDR1 reads SGDLS; CDR2 reads YYNGEE. CDR3 bases: TGTGCCAGCAGCGTAGATAGGGGTCTCGGCACTGAAGCTTTCTTT. It codes for CASSVDRGLGTEAFF. Variable domain in full (rest from reference TRBV9 and TRBJ1-1): DSGVTQTPKHLITATGQRVTLRCSPRSGDLSVYWYQQSLDQGLQFLIQYYNGEERAKGNILERFSAQQFPDLHSELNLSSLELGDSALYFCASSVDRGLGTEAFFGQGTRLTVV.

This clone was counted once. The chain carries TRBV11-2 and TRBJ2-7; no clear D. Germline assignment: CDR1 SGHAT and CDR2 FQNNGV. The CDR3 totals 16 residues. V dropped 0 bases and J dropped 7 bases, with 19 bases sitting between them. CDR3 sequence (DNA): TGTGCCAGCAGCTTAGATGGAGACTTTTTAACCCCGGAGCAGTACTTC. Translated, it gives CASSLDGDFLTPEQYF.

V and J are TRBV25-1 and TRBJ1-2; D gene uncertain. The CDR3 spans 14 residues. In germline, CDR1 is MGHDK, CDR2 SYGVNS. V lost 6 bases and J lost 4, with 15 bases in between. CDR3 sequence (DNA): TGTGCCAGCAGGAGTTCTCGGGGAAGCTATGGCTACACCTTC. Translation gives CASRSSRGSYGYTF.